These 8 T cell receptor beta chains were sequenced from one sample in a study of blood T cell repertoires in COVID-19 (dated by TCRdb to 2020 to 2022). Libraries came from the immunoSEQ multiplex PCR assay. TCRdb's version of the immuneACCESS table is confined to in-frame rearrangements and falls short of the full clone set. An unresolved V gene accounts for under half of the shortfall where checked; the remainder is of unknown origin. The sample includes about 150,000 clones, with 85% to 90% observed a single time. Of the sample, roughly 13% is held by the ten largest clones. The sample comprised peripheral blood. The receptors were sampled from a man aged 18 to 30 with COVID-19, enrolled during active disease.

On this clone: An end of the junction does not agree with germline; a read error may underlie this. V usage is TRBV7-8 and J usage is TRBJ1-4; TRBD1 matches 7 bases. CDR3 length equals 14 residues. Per germline, CDR1 SGHVS and CDR2 FQNEAQ. This CDR3 reads CASSPRTGDEKLLF. The CDR3 DNA reads as TGTGCCAGCAGCCCTCGGACAGGAGATGAAAAACTGCTTTTT.

The chain recombines TRBV20-1 with TRBJ2-5; D is unresolved. Trimming pared 4 bases from V and 4 bases from J, leaving 4 bases between. This CDR3 comprises 10 residues. Germline loops: CDR1 DFQATT, CDR2 SNEGSKA (reference sequence). The CDR3 protein is CSANGETQYF. The CDR3 DNA follows: TGCAGTGCTAACGGAGAGACCCAGTACTTC.

The chain employs TRBV27 and TRBJ2-4; D perhaps matches TRBD2 (7 bases). There are 16 residues in the CDR3. V was clipped by 6 bases and J by 0 bases, with 15 bases between them. Per the germline V gene, CDR1 is MNHEY and CDR2 is SMNVEV (reference sequence). The chain's CDR3 is CASRAPGGRAKNIQYF. CDR3 nucleotides: TGTGCCAGCAGGGCTCCCGGGGGGCGAGCCAAAAACATTCAGTACTTC.

The table lists this clone with a few counts. The genes are TRBV30 and TRBJ2-1; D possibly corresponds to TRBD1 (6 bases). V was shortened by 6 bases and J by 4 bases, with 16 bases between the two germline ends. CDR3 size: 14 residues. Germline assignment: CDR1 GTSNPN and CDR2 SVGIG (reference sequence). The CDR3 is CACQTRGTYNEQFF. CDR3 in DNA: TGTGCCTGCCAGACGAGGGGGACGTACAATGAGCAGTTCTTC.

This clone appeared a single time. The CDR3 loop is CASSQGTGSNTGELFF. CDR3 DNA: TGCGCCAGCAGCCAGGGGACAGGGTCGAACACCGGGGAGCTGTTTTTT. This rearrangement joins TRBV4-3 to TRBJ2-2; 9 bases map to TRBD1. CDR1 is LGHNA and CDR2 is YSLEER in the germline V gene. CDR3 size: 16 residues. The V gene end was trimmed by 3 bases and the J gene end by 0 bases; junction bases not matched to a gene: 2.

V and J are TRBV12-3 or TRBV12-4 and TRBJ1-2; D is ambiguous. Trimming left V 1 base short and J 7 bases short, with 7 bases between. This CDR3 contains 12 residues. CDR3 loop: CASSLGSFGYTF. The DNA for the CDR3 is TGTGCCAGCAGTTTAGGTTCGTTTGGCTACACCTTC.

The chain is built from TRBV28 and TRBJ1-3; 7 nucleotides align to TRBD1. This CDR3 comprises 17 residues. Per the germline V gene, CDR1 is MDHEN and CDR2 is SYDVKM. V was pared by 3 bases and J by 0 bases, with 8 bases of the junction left unmatched. The DNA of the CDR3 is TGTGCCAGCAGTTTCCTGGGACAGACCCTCTCTGGAAACACCATATATTTT. Translated: CASSFLGQTLSGNTIYF.

V is TRBV5-1 and J is TRBJ2-2, with TRBD2 matching over 9 bases. This CDR3 has 18 amino acids. CDR1 is SGHRS, CDR2 YFSETQ, per germline. The trim removed 0 bases at V and 6 bases at J, leaving 12 bases unmatched. Here the CDR3 reads CASSLAPNSGGPAGELFF. CDR3 bases: TGCGCCAGCAGCTTGGCCCCTAATAGCGGGGGCCCGGCCGGGGAGCTGTTTTTT.